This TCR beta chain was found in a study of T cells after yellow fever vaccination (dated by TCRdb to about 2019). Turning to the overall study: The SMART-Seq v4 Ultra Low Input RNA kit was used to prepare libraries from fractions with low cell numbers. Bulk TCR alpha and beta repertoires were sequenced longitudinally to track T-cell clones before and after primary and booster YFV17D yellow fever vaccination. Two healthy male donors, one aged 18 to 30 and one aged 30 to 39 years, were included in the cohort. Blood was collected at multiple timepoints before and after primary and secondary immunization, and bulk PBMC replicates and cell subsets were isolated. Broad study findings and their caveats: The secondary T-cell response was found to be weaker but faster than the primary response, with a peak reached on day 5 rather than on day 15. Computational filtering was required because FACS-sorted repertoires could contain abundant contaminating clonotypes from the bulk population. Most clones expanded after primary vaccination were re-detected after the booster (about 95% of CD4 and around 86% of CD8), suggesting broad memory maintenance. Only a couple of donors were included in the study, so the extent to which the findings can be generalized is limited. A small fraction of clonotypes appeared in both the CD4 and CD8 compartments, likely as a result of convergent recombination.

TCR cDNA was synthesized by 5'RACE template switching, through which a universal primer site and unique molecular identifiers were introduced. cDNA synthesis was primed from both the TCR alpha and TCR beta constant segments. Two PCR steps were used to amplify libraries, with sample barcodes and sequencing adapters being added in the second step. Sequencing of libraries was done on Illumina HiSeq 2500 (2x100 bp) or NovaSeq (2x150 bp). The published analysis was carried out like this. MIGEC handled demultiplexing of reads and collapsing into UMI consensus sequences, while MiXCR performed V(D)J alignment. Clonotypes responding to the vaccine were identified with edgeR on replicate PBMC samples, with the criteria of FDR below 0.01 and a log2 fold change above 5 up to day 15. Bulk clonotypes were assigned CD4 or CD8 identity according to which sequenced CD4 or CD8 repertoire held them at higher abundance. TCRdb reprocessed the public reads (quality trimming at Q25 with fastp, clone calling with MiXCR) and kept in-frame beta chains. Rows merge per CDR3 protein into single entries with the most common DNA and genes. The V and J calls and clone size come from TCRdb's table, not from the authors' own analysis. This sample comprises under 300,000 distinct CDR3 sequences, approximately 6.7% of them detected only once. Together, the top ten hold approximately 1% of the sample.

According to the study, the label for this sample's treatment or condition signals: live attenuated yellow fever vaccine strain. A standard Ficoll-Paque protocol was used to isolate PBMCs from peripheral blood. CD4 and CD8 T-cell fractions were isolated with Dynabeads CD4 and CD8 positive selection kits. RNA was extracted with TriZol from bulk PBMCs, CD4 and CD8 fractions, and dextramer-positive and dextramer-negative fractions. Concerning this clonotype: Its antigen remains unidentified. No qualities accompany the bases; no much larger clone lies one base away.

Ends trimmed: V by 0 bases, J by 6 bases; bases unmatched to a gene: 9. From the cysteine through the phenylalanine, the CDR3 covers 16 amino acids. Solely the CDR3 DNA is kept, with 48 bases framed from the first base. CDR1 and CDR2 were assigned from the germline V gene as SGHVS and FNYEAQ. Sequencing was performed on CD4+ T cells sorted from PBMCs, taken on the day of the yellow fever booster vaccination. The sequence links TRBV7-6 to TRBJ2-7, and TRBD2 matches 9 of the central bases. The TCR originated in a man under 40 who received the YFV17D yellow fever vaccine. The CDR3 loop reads CASSLALVAGVTEQYF. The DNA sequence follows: TGTGCCAGCAGCTTAGCGTTGGTAGCGGGAGTTACCGAGCAGTACTTC.